This TCR beta chain appears in the sequencing data of a study of OX40 agonist ivuxolimab in advanced cancers. Overall study: Dose-escalation patients' cancers were hepatocellular carcinoma, melanoma, renal cell or head and neck cancer.

Broader study findings: CD8+ T cells were the subset that, on average, had more expanded clones than CD4+. The specificity for antigen of the expanded peripheral T cells was not determined.

A word on this clone: The antigen is not known.

Germline V lookup: CDR1 SGHTA, CDR2 FQGNSA. The V gene lost 5 bases and the J gene lost 4 bases, with 12 bases spanning the gap. CDR3 size: 13 residues. TCRdb keeps only in-frame clones here, not all; method: immunoSEQ multiplex PCR. The top ten clones hold 12% of a sample with tens of thousands of clones, approximately 80% of them seen once. The sequence was collected from an adult with an advanced solid tumor such as melanoma, head and neck, liver or kidney cancer. The specimen comprised CD4+ or CD8+ T cells sorted from blood, sampled in a trial of the OX40 agonist ivuxolimab. The V gene is TRBV7-2, the J gene TRBJ2-7; D gene ambiguous. The CDR3 DNA follows: TGTGCCAGCAGCCCCTCCTTTGGTTACGAGCAGTACTTC. Amino acid sequence: CASSPSFGYEQYF.